Here is one T cell receptor (beta chain) with its context. The CDR3 is made up of 16 amino acids. Method: immunoSEQ multiplex PCR; TCRdb's copy keeps in-frame clones and lacks some. The data show around 1 million clones, with over 60% seen just once and about 1.5% held by the top ten. The data were obtained in a study of shared clonotypes between healthy human individuals. Sequenced material: memory CD4+ T cells sorted from blood. Subset specified: CD45RA-negative fraction. This receptor was taken from a man aged 18 to 30 in good health. J is TRBJ1-5 and V is TRBV1; TRBD1 is the table's D call, not checked against the DNA. TRBV1 is labeled a pseudogene. CDR3 in DNA: TGCACCAGCAGCCATCAGACAGCCACCGACAATCAGCCCCAGCATTTT. This codes for CTSSHQTATDNQPQHF.